This T cell receptor beta chain was profiled in a study of blood T cell repertoires in COVID-19 (dated by TCRdb to 2019 to 2021). About the study as a whole: The collaborator samples originated in the United States, Italy and Spain and spanned the acute and convalescent phases of COVID-19. The prospective study material was composed of cDNA or gDNA derived from T cells, B-cell-depleted T cells, or PBMCs. The dataset comprised deeply sampled blood TCRbeta repertoires from subjects exposed to, actively infected with, or recovered from COVID-19. The repertoires were made available in a free public database intended to serve as a resource for research on the immune response to SARS-CoV-2. The samples were drawn from the first 160 participants of the ongoing ImmuneRACE study and from some 1,300 subjects provided by 6 global collaborators. The sample metadata nearly always contained a de-identified subject ID, COVID-19 status, age in years and sex. Where available, HLA class I and class II types were taken from metadata supplied by the sample provider and were not determined by assay-based typing. Here is what the overall study found, with its caveats: How much clinical and demographic metadata was included differed by source and by participant, and the metadata was provided uncurated.

Collaborating institutions collected whole blood in K2EDTA tubes following their own protocols. For TCRbeta analysis, collaborators shipped samples as frozen whole blood, isolated PBMCs, or DNA extracted from either of those sample types. The immunoSEQ Assay, a bias-controlled multiplex PCR, was used to amplify TCRbeta CDR3 regions from genomic DNA. The original methods were these. Within the assay, amplification of reference gene primers was used to estimate how many nucleated cells each sample contained. To quantify the absolute abundance of each unique TCRbeta CDR3 rearrangement, sequence reads were collapsed and filtered. For each sample, productive Simpson clonality was calculated as the square root of Simpson's diversity index across productive rearrangements. Drawn from immuneACCESS, this table holds only the in-frame rearrangements with V and J called that TCRdb kept. Clones are partly lost; checked studies trace under half to an unresolved V gene and leave the rest unexplained. That table gives V, J and clone size, and the DNA gave D and trimming. This sample lists approximately 38,000 clones; approximately 92% were detected once. The ten largest clones capture about 5.5% of the sample.

To note about this clone: Its antigen target is currently unknown. Per-base quality was not reported, and no clone a single base away is much larger than it.

Including the terminal cysteine and phenylalanine, the CDR3 comprises 16 residues. The entry retains the CDR3 DNA only, 48 bases that are in frame from base 1. From the germline V gene (reference sequence), CDR1 is SGHNT and CDR2 is YYREEE. Relative to germline, V is 5 bases shorter and J is 5 bases shorter, with 20 bases between their ends. Recombination joined TRBV5-4 with TRBJ2-1; TRBD1 could be the D gene, as 5 bases match. Sequencing was done on a sample of peripheral blood. The clonotype comes from a woman of 80 years or more with acute or convalescent COVID-19. The CDR3 in this case is CASRLSKGANNNEQFF. The nucleotide sequence is TGTGCCAGCAGGCTTTCAAAAGGGGCCAATAACAATGAGCAGTTCTTC.